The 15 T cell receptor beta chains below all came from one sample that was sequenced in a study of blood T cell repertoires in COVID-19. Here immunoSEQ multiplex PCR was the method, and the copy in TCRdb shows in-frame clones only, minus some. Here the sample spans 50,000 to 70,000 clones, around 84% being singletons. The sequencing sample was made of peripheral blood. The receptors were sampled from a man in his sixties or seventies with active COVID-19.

CDR3 region: CASSLVLSGSSSYEQYF. The CDR3 bases are TGTGCCAGCAGCTTAGTCTTGTCGGGTTCTTCCTCCTACGAGCAGTACTTC. The chain joins TRBV7-2 to TRBJ2-7; D unclear. Trimming pared 1 base from V and 0 bases from J, leaving 16 bases between. The CDR3 runs to 17 residues. Germline lookup yields CDR1 SGHTA and CDR2 FQGNSA.

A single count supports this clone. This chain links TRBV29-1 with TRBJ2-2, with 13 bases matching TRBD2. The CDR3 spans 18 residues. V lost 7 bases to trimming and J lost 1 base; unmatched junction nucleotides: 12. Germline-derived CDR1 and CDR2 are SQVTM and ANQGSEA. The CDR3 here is CSAVGTSGINVNTGELFF. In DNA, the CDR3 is TGCAGCGCAGTCGGGACTAGCGGGATTAATGTGAACACCGGGGAGCTGTTTTTT.

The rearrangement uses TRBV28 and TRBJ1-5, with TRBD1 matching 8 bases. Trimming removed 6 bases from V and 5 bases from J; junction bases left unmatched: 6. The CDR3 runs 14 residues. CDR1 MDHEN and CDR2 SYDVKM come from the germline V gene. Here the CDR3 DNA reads TGTGCCAGCAGAACAACAGGGGGGCATCAGCCCCAGCATTTT. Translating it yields CASRTTGGHQPQHF.

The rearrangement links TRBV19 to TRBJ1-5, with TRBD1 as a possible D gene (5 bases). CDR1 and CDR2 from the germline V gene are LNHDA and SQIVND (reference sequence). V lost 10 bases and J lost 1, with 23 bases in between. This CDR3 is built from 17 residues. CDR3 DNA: TGTGCCACTCGAACCCAACGGCGGGGGGGAAGCAATCAGCCCCAGCATTTT. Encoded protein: CATRTQRRGGSNQPQHF.

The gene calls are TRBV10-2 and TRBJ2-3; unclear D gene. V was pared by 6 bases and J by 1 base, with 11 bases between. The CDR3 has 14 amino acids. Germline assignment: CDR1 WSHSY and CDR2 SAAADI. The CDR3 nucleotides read TGCGCCAGCAGGGCGCCTGGAGGCACAGATACGCAGTATTTT. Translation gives CASRAPGGTDTQYF.

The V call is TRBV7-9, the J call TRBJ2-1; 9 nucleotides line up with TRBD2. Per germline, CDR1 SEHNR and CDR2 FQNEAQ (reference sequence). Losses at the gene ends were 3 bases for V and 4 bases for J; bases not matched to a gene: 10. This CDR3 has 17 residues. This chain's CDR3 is CASSLAGGPRGYNEQFF. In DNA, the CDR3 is TGTGCCAGCAGCTTGGCGGGAGGGCCGCGGGGTTACAATGAGCAGTTCTTC.

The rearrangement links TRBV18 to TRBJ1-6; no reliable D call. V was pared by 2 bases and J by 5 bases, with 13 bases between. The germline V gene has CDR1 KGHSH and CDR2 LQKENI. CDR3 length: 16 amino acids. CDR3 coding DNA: TGTGCCAGCTCACCAATACGGGATATCAATAATTCACCCCTCCACTTT. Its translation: CASSPIRDINNSPLHF.

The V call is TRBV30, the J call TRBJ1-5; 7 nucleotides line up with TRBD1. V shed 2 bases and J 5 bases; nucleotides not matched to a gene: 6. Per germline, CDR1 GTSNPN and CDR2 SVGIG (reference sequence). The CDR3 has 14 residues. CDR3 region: CAWSPRQGYQPQHF. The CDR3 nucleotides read TGTGCCTGGAGTCCACGACAGGGATATCAGCCCCAGCATTTT.

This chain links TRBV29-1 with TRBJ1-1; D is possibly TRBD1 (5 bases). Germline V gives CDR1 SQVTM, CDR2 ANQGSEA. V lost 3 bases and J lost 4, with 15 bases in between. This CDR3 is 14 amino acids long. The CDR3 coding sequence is TGCAGCGTTGACGAGGTTGGGGGGGGCACTGAAGCTTTCTTT. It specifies CSVDEVGGGTEAFF.

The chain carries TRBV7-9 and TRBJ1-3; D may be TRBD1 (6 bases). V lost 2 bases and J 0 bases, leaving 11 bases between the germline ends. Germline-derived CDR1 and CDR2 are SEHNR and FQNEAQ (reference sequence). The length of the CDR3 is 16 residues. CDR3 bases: TGTGCCAGCAGCTTACCGCCAGGGGACTCTGGAAACACCATATATTTT. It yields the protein CASSLPPGDSGNTIYF. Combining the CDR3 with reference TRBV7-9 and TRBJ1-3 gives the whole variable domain DTGVSQNPRHKITKRGQNVTFRCDPISEHNRLYWYRQTLGQGPEFLTYFQNEAQLEKSRLLSDRFSAERPKGSFSTLEIQRTEQGDSAMYLCASSLPPGDSGNTIYFGEGSWLTVV.

The DNA for the CDR3 is TGTGCCAGCAGTTGGCAGGGCCTTTTCTTGGGGTCACCCCTCCACTTT. Encoded protein: CASSWQGLFLGSPLHF. V gene TRBV27 combines with J gene TRBJ1-6; D might be TRBD1 (5 bases). This CDR3 is 16 amino acids long. V lost 4 bases, J lost 10 bases, and 20 bases lay in between. Germline-derived CDR1 and CDR2 are MNHEY and SMNVEV (reference sequence).

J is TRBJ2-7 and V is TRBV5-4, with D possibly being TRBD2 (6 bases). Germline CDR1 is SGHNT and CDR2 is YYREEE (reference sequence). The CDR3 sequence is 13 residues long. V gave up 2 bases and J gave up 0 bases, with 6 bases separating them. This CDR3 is CASSFGGSYEQYF. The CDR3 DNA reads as TGTGCCAGCAGCTTCGGGGGCTCCTACGAGCAGTACTTC.

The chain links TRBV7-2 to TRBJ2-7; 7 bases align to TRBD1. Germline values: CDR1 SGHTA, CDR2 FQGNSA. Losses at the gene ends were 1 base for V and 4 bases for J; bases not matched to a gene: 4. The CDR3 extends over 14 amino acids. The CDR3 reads CASSLGQGKYEQYF. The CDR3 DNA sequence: TGTGCCAGCAGCTTAGGACAGGGTAAATACGAGCAGTACTTC.

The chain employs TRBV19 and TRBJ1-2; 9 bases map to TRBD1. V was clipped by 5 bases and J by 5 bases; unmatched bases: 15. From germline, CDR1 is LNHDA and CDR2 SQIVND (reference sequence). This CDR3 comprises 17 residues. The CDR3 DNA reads TGTGCCAGTAGTCTTTCGTCCGGGACAGGGTCTCGGTATGGCTACACCTTC. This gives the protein CASSLSSGTGSRYGYTF. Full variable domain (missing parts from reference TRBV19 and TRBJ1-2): DGGITQSPKYLFRKEGQNVTLSCEQNLNHDAMYWYRQDPGQGLRLIYYSQIVNDFQKGDIAEGYSVSREKKESFPLTVTSAQKNPTAFYLCASSLSSGTGSRYGYTFGSGTRLTVV.

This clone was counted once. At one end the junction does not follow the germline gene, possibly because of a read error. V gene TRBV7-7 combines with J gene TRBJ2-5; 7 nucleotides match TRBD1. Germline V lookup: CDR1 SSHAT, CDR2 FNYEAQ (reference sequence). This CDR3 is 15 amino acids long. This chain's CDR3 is CASSTTGVGGETQYF. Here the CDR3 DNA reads TGTGCTAGCAGCACCACAGGGGTTGGGGGAGAGACCCAGTACTTC.